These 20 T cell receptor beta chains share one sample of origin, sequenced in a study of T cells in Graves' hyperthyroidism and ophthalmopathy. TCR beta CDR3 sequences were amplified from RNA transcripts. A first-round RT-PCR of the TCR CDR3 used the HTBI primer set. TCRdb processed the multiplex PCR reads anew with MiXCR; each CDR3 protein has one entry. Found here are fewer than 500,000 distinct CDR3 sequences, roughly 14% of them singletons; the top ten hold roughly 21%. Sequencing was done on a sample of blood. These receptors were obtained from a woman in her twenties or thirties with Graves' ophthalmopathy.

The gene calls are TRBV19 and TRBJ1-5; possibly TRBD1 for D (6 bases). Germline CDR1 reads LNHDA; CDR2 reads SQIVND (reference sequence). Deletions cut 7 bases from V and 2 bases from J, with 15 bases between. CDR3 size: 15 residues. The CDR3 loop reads CASMESGAGNQPQHF. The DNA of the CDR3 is TGTGCCAGTATGGAGTCGGGGGCTGGCAATCAGCCCCAGCATTTT.

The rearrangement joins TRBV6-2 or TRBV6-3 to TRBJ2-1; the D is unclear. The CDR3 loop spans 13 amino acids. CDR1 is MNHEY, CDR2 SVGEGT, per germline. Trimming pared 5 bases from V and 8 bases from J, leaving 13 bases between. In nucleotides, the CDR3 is TGTGCCAGCAGTCCAGGCCTCCCGTATGAGCAGTTCTTC. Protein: CASSPGLPYEQFF.

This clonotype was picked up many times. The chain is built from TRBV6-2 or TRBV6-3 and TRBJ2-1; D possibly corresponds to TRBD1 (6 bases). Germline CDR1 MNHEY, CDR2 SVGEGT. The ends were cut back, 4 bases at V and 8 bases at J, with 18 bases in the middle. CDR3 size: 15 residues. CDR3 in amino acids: CASSSDRFLVHEQFF. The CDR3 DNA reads TGTGCCAGCAGTTCCGACAGGTTTCTCGTTCATGAGCAGTTCTTC.

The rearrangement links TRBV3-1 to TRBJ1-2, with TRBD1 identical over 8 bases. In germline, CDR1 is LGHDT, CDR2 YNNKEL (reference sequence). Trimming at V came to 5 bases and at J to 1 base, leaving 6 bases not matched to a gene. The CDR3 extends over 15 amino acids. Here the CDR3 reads CASSSRTGSNYGYTF. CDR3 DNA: TGTGCCAGCAGCAGTCGGACAGGGAGTAACTATGGCTACACCTTC. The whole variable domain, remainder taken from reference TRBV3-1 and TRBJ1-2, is DTAVSQTPKYLVTQMGNDKSIKCEQNLGHDTMYWYKQDSKKFLKIMFSYNNKELIINETVPNRFSPKSPDKAHLNLHINSLELGDSAVYFCASSSRTGSNYGYTFGSGTRLTVV.

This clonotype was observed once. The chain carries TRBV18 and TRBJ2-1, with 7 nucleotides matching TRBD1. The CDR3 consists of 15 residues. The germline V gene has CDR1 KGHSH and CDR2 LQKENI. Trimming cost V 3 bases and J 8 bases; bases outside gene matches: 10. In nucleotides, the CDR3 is TGTGCCAGCTCACCTCAAGAGGGGGCTGGGCATGAGCAGTTCTTC. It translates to CASSPQEGAGHEQFF.

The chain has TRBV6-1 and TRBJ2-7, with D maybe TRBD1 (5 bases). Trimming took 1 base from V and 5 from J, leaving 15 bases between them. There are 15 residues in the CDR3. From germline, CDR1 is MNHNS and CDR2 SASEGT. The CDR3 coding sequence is TGTGCCAGCAGTGAAGAGCAGGGAATTGTAAACGAGCAGTACTTC. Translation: CASSEEQGIVNEQYF.

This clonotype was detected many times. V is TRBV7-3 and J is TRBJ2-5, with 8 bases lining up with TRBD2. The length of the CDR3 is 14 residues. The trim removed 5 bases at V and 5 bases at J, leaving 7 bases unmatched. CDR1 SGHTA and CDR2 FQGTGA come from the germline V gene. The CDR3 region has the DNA TGTGCCAGCAGCCCCGCGGGGGGCTCGGAGACCCAGTACTTC. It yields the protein CASSPAGGSETQYF.

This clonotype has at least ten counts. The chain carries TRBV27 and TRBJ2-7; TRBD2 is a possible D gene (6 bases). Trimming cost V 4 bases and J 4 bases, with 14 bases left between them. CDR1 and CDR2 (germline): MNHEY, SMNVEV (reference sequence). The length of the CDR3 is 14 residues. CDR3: CASSSQRALYEQYF. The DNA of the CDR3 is TGTGCCAGCAGTTCACAGCGGGCTCTTTACGAGCAGTACTTC.

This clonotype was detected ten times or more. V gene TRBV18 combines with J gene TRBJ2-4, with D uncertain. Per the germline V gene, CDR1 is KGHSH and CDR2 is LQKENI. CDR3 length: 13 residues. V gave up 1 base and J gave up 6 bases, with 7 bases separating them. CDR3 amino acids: CASSPRVGNIQYF. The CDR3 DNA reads TGTGCCAGCTCACCACGGGTAGGAAACATTCAGTACTTC. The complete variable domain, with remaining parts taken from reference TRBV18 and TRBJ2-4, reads NAGVMQNPRHLVRRRGQEARLRCSPMKGHSHVYWYRQLPEEGLKFMVYLQKENIIDESGMPKERFSAEFPKEGPSILRIQQVVRGDSAAYFCASSPRVGNIQYFGAGTRLSVL.

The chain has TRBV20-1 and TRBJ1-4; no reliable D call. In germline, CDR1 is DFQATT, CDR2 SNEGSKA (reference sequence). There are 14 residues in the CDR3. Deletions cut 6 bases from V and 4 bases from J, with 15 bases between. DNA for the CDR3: TGCAGTGCCTTTGTAACAAGAAGTAATGAAAAACTGTTTTTT. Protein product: CSAFVTRSNEKLFF.

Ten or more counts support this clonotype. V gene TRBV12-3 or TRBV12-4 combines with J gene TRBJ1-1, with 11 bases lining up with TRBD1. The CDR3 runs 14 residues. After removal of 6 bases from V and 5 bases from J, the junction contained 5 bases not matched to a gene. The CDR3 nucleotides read TGTGCCAGCAGAGGGACAGGGGGACCAACTGAAGCTTTCTTT. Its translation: CASRGTGGPTEAFF.

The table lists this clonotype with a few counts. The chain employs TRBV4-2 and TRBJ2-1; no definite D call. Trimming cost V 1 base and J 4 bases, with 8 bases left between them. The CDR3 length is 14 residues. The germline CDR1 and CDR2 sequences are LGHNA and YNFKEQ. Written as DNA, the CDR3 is TGTGCCAGCAGCCAAGGGACCGGATACAATGAGCAGTTCTTC. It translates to CASSQGTGYNEQFF.

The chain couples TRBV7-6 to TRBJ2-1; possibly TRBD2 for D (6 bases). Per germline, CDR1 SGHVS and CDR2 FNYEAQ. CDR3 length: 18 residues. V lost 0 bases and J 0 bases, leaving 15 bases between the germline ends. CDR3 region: CASSLAPLSGDSYNEQFF. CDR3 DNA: TGTGCCAGCAGCTTAGCCCCCCTCTCGGGGGACTCCTACAATGAGCAGTTCTTC. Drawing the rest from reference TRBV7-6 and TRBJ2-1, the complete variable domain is GAGVSQSPRYKVTKRGQDVALRCDPISGHVSLYWYRQALGQGPEFLTYFNYEAQQDKSGLPNDRFSAERPEGSISTLTIQRTEQRDSAMYRCASSLAPLSGDSYNEQFFGPGTRLTVL.

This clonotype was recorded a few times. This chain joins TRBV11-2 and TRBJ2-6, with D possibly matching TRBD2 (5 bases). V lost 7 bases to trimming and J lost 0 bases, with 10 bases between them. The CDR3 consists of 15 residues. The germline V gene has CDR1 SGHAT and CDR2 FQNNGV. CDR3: CASTPSGSGANVLTF. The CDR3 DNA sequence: TGTGCCAGCACCCCCAGCGGCTCTGGGGCCAACGTCCTGACTTTC.

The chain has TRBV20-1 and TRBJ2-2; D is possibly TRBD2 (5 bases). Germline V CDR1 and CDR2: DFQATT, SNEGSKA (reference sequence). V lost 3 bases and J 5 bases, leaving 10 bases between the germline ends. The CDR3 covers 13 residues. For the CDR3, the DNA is TGCAGTGCTAGTGGGGAGATGACCGGGGAGCTGTTTTTT. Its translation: CSASGEMTGELFF.

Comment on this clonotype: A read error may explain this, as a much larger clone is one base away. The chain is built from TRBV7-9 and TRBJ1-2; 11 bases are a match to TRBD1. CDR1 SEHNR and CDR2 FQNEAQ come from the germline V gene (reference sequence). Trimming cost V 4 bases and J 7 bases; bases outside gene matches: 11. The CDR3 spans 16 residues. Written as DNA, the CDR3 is TGTGCCAGCAGCTGCGCCCCGGGACAGGGGGTGGTTGGCTACACCTTC. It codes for CASSCAPGQGVVGYTF.

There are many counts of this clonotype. The CDR3: CSASVWGETDTQYF. The CDR3 coding sequence is TGCAGTGCTAGTGTGTGGGGTGAGACAGATACGCAGTATTTT. V and J are TRBV20-1 and TRBJ2-3; D is unclear. Per the germline V gene, CDR1 is DFQATT and CDR2 is SNEGSKA (reference sequence). The CDR3 totals 14 residues. Trimming took 3 bases from V and 3 from J, leaving 13 bases between them.

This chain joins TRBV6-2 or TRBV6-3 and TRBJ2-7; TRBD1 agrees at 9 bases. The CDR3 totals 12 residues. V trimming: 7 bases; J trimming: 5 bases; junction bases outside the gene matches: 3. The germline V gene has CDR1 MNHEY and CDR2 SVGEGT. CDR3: CASTTGGNEQYF. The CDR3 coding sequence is TGTGCCAGCACTACAGGGGGCAACGAGCAGTACTTC.

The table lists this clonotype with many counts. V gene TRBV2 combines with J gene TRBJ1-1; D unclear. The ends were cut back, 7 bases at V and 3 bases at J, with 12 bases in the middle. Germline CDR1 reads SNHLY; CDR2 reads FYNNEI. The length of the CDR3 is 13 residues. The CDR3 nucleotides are TGTGCCAGCAAGCCCACGGGCGACACTGAAGCTTTCTTT. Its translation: CASKPTGDTEAFF.

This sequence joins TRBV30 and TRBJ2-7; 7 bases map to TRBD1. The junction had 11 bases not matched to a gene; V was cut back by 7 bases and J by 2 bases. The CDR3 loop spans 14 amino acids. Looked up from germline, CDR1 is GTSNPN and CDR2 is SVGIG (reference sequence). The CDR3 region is CASRIRDSTYEQYF. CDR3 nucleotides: TGTGCCTCCAGAATCCGGGACAGTACCTACGAGCAGTACTTC. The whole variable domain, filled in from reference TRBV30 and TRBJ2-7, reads SQTIHQWPATLVQPVGSPLSLECTVEGTSNPNLYWYRQAAGRGLQLLFYSVGIGQISSEVPQNLSASRPQDRQFILSSKKLLLSDSGFYLCASRIRDSTYEQYFGPGTRLTVT.